These 30 T cell receptor beta chains came from one sample sequenced in a study of T-cell memory formation after mild COVID-19. TCRdb fed the 5' RACE reads into MiXCR, producing one record per CDR3 protein. There are some 300,000 distinct CDR3 sequences in the sample; 20% to 25% occur only once, and roughly 21% lies in the top ten. The source material was PBMCs or a T cell subset sorted from them (not recorded which). The origin of the receptors is a man younger than 30 who had mild COVID-19 (a few samples of this study predate the infection). Cell type and time point are not known.

This clonotype was detected once. This chain connects TRBV20-1 to TRBJ2-2; D ambiguous. Germline values: CDR1 DFQATT, CDR2 SNEGSKA (reference sequence). Trimming removed 3 bases from V and 0 bases from J, with 11 bases in between. The CDR3 is 15 amino acids. In DNA form, the CDR3 reads TGCAGTGCTAGTTCTAAGGCTCCGAACACCGGGGAGCTGTTTTTT. It translates to CSASSKAPNTGELFF.

This clonotype has only a few counts. The J gene is TRBJ1-1, the V gene TRBV6-2 or TRBV6-3; D is possibly TRBD1 (6 bases). This CDR3 contains 15 residues. The germline gives CDR1 MNHEY, CDR2 SVGEGT. The V end was cut by 5 bases, the J end by 5 bases, with 18 bases between. CDR3 in DNA: TGTGCCAGCAGTCCCCAGCGTACAGGGTGGACTGAAGCTTTCTTT. It encodes CASSPQRTGWTEAFF.

A few counts support this clonotype. This chain links TRBV5-1 with TRBJ2-1, with 12 bases matching TRBD2. CDR1 and CDR2 (germline): SGHRS, YFSETQ. The CDR3 totals 17 residues. V lost 5 bases, J lost 1 base, and 7 bases stayed unmatched. CDR3 loop: CASRSSGGAQSYNEQFF. In DNA form, the CDR3 reads TGCGCCAGCAGGTCTAGCGGGGGGGCCCAGTCCTACAATGAGCAGTTCTTC.

This rearrangement joins TRBV6-2 or TRBV6-3 to TRBJ2-2; D is ambiguous. V lost 6 bases, J lost 7 bases, and 9 bases lay in between. Germline loops: CDR1 MNHEY, CDR2 SVGEGT. The length of the CDR3 is 12 residues. CDR3 protein: CASRPRNGELFF. Here the CDR3 DNA reads TGTGCCAGCAGGCCCCGAAACGGGGAGCTGTTTTTT.

This chain links TRBV5-5 with TRBJ2-1, with D possibly TRBD2 on 6 matching bases. The germline V and J ends were trimmed by 3 bases and 15 bases, with 22 bases remaining between them. The CDR3 totals 14 residues. Germline loops: CDR1 SGHKS, CDR2 YYEKEE (reference sequence). The CDR3 DNA follows: TGTGCCAGCAGCTCACTGGGGGTAGCGGCCCCGTGGTTCTTC. Its protein is CASSSLGVAAPWFF.

The J gene is TRBJ1-1, the V gene TRBV12-5; no firm D call. CDR3 size: 14 residues. Germline V gives CDR1 LGHNT, CDR2 FRNRAP. V lost 2 bases, J lost 1 base, and 8 bases lay in between. CDR3 in DNA: TGTGCTAGTGGTTTGTGGGTTTCGAACACTGAAGCTTTCTTT. This gives the protein CASGLWVSNTEAFF.

This clonotype was counted many times. The chain joins TRBV27 to TRBJ2-5, with a tentative D call TRBD2 (5 bases). V shed 5 bases and J shed 3 bases, with 10 bases lying between them. CDR3 length: 13 residues. Germline V CDR1 and CDR2: MNHEY, SMNVEV (reference sequence). The CDR3 bases are TGTGCCAGCAGTGTAAGGCGGGAAGAGACCCAGTACTTC. Protein: CASSVRREETQYF.

There are a few counts of this clonotype. This rearrangement joins TRBV5-1 to TRBJ2-2; unclear D gene. The CDR3 consists of 13 residues. The V gene lost 6 bases and the J gene lost 2 bases, with 8 bases spanning the gap. Germline V gene sequence: CDR1 SGHRS, CDR2 YFSETQ. The CDR3 DNA is TGCGCCAGCACCGCAGATAACACCGGGGAGCTGTTTTTT. Protein sequence: CASTADNTGELFF.

This clonotype was recorded a few times. The V call is TRBV28, the J call TRBJ2-3; no clear D gene. CDR1 MDHEN and CDR2 SYDVKM come from the germline V gene. V lost 4 bases to trimming and J lost 0 bases, with 5 bases between them. This CDR3 region has 13 residues. The CDR3 region is CASSWFSTDTQYF. CDR3 in DNA: TGTGCCAGCAGTTGGTTCAGCACAGATACGCAGTATTTT. The full variable domain, in which reference TRBV28 and TRBJ2-3 provide the parts outside the CDR3, is DVKVTQSSRYLVKRTGEKVFLECVQDMDHENMFWYRQDPGLGLRLIYFSYDVKMKEKGDIPEGYSVSREKKERFSLILESASTNQTSMYLCASSWFSTDTQYFGPGTRLTVL.

The chain recombines TRBV12-3 or TRBV12-4 with TRBJ2-7; D gene uncertain. CDR3 length equals 14 residues. The V end lost 5 bases, the J end lost 2 bases, and 13 bases lay between the germline ends. The CDR3 nucleotides are TGTGCCAGCAGTCCGCTCGAGCCTACCTACGAGCAGTACTTC. It encodes CASSPLEPTYEQYF.

The CDR3 coding sequence is TGTGCCATCAGCGGACAGACCCAAGAGACCCAGTACTTC. It encodes CAISGQTQETQYF. The V and J genes are TRBV10-3 and TRBJ2-5; a weak D match, TRBD1 (6 bases). Trimming removed 6 bases from V and 1 base from J, with 9 bases in between. The germline gives CDR1 ENHRY, CDR2 SYGVKD. The CDR3 is made up of 13 amino acids.

In regard to this clonotype: One base away lies a much larger clone, so this may be a sequencing read error. The rearrangement links TRBV2 to TRBJ1-5; TRBD1 matches at 7 bases. This CDR3 contains 13 residues. CDR1 is SNHLY, CDR2 FYNNEI, per germline. CDR3 bases: TGTGCCAGCAGGCGGGACAGTAATCAGCCCAAGCATTTT. Translated, it gives CASRRDSNQPKHF.

V gene TRBV12-3 or TRBV12-4 combines with J gene TRBJ1-1; D call uncertain. The V gene lost 3 bases and the J gene lost 6 bases, with 8 bases spanning the gap. This CDR3 spans 12 amino acids. The CDR3 bases are TGTGCCAGCAGTTTTAACCCTGCTGAAGCTTTCTTT. Translation gives CASSFNPAEAFF.

This clonotype has only a few counts. The rearrangement joins TRBV12-3 or TRBV12-4 to TRBJ1-5; weak D call: TRBD1 (6 bases). This CDR3 region has 16 residues. V was pared by 3 bases and J by 2 bases, with 14 bases between. This CDR3 reads CASSFRGGSGNQPQHF. The DNA of the CDR3 is TGTGCCAGCAGTTTCCGGGGGGGCAGTGGCAATCAGCCCCAGCATTTT.

This clonotype was counted only a few times. V is TRBV12-3 or TRBV12-4 and J is TRBJ1-5; a weak D match, TRBD1 (6 bases). V lost 4 bases, J lost 7 bases, and 20 bases lay in between. This CDR3 is built from 16 residues. This CDR3 is CASSSTGGGAGQPQHF. The CDR3 nucleotides are TGTGCCAGCAGTTCGACCGGGGGGGGCGCGGGGCAGCCCCAGCATTTT.

This clonotype was recorded a few times. The V and J genes are TRBV6-5 and TRBJ1-2, with D perhaps matching TRBD1 (5 bases). CDR3 length equals 12 residues. Trimming cost V 3 bases and J 8 bases, with 10 bases left between them. The germline CDR1 and CDR2 sequences are MNHEY and SVGAGI. This chain's CDR3 is CASSYPWGGYTF. DNA for the CDR3: TGTGCCAGCAGTTATCCGTGGGGCGGCTACACCTTC.

This chain connects TRBV7-2 to TRBJ2-1, with TRBD2 identical over 14 bases. The germline V gene has CDR1 SGHTA and CDR2 FQGNSA. The CDR3 sequence is 15 residues long. Trimming cost V 2 bases and J 9 bases; bases outside gene matches: 3. The DNA for the CDR3 is TGTGCCAGCAGCTTAAGACTAGCGGGGGGGAGTGAGCAGTTCTTC. Translation: CASSLRLAGGSEQFF.

This chain joins TRBV7-3 and TRBJ2-5; 7 positions agree with TRBD1. CDR1 is SGHTA, CDR2 FQGTGA, per germline. The CDR3 is made up of 15 amino acids. J gave up 2 bases and V 1 base, and 4 bases lay outside the gene matches. CDR3 region: CASSLIGGLQETQYF. The DNA of the CDR3 is TGTGCCAGCAGCTTAATAGGGGGCCTACAAGAGACCCAGTACTTC.

The J gene is TRBJ1-3, the V gene TRBV10-3; TRBD1 matches at 8 bases. The CDR3 runs to 15 residues. J was trimmed by 7 bases and V by 3 bases; bases with no gene match: 8. In germline, CDR1 is ENHRY, CDR2 SYGVKD. The CDR3: CAISETGTGENTIYF. As DNA, the CDR3 is TGTGCCATCAGTGAAACCGGGACAGGAGAGAACACCATATATTTT.

This clonotype was recorded a few times. The rearrangement uses TRBV7-9 and TRBJ1-6, with TRBD1 as a possible D gene (6 bases). Trimming removed 0 bases from V and 8 bases from J, with 11 bases in between. Germline lookup yields CDR1 SEHNR and CDR2 FQNEAQ (reference sequence). CDR3 length equals 15 residues. The CDR3 loop reads CASSLAGGLYSPLHF. As DNA, the CDR3 is TGTGCCAGCAGCTTAGCTGGGGGCCTGTATTCACCCCTCCACTTT.

The chain links TRBV29-1 to TRBJ2-3; D is ambiguous. This CDR3 region has 12 residues. The germline V gene encodes CDR1 SQVTM and CDR2 ANQGSEA. The V end lost 4 bases, the J end lost 4 bases, and 9 bases lay between the germline ends. The chain's CDR3 is CSVGEVADTQYF. The CDR3 DNA reads as TGCAGCGTTGGGGAAGTAGCAGATACGCAGTATTTT.

This clonotype was seen at least ten times. The chain couples TRBV15 to TRBJ1-5; D uncertain. The CDR3 totals 15 residues. Per the germline V gene, CDR1 is LNHNV and CDR2 is YYDKDF (reference sequence). The V and J ends lost 4 bases and 4 bases respectively, with 14 bases between them. CDR3 bases: TGTGCCACCAGCACCTTAGATGGGATAAATCAGCCCCAGCATTTT. Protein: CATSTLDGINQPQHF.

Written as DNA, the CDR3 is TGCGCCAGCAGCTCCGGACTAGCCCCGTTCTTC. Encoded protein: CASSSGLAPFF. The chain is built from TRBV5-1 and TRBJ2-1; 8 positions agree with TRBD2. In germline, CDR1 is SGHRS, CDR2 YFSETQ. J was trimmed by 15 bases and V by 3 bases; bases with no gene match: 5. The CDR3 covers 11 residues.

V usage is TRBV3-1 and J usage is TRBJ1-5; tentative D call: TRBD1 (6 bases). There are 13 residues in the CDR3. Germline CDR1 reads LGHDT; CDR2 reads YNNKEL (reference sequence). V was pared by 3 bases and J by 5 bases, with 8 bases between. The CDR3 loop is CASSQDSDQPQHF. CDR3 DNA: TGTGCCAGCAGCCAGGACAGCGATCAGCCCCAGCATTTT.

The genes are TRBV6-5 and TRBJ1-5; unclear D gene. The ends were cut back, 3 bases at V and 7 bases at J, with 7 bases in the middle. The CDR3 has 12 residues. Germline values: CDR1 MNHEY, CDR2 SVGAGI. CDR3 bases: TGTGCCAGCAGTTATTTGGTACAGCCCCAGCATTTT. Translating gives CASSYLVQPQHF.

The chain couples TRBV14 to TRBJ2-3; D perhaps matches TRBD1 (6 bases). CDR3 length equals 16 residues. Trimming removed 4 bases at V and 2 bases at J, with 16 bases between. Germline values: CDR1 SGHDN, CDR2 FVKESK. The CDR3 sequence is CASSPPGTMFTDTQYF. CDR3 coding DNA: TGTGCCAGCAGCCCGCCCGGGACAATGTTCACAGATACGCAGTATTTT.

The genes are TRBV7-6 and TRBJ2-1; D ambiguous. The length of the CDR3 is 15 residues. Trimming stripped 5 bases from V and 0 bases from J, with 11 bases between. Germline CDR1 is SGHVS and CDR2 is FNYEAQ. The chain's CDR3 is CASSLTMGSYNEQFF. The CDR3 DNA follows: TGTGCCAGCAGCCTCACCATGGGCTCCTACAATGAGCAGTTCTTC.

CDR3 DNA: TGCGCCAGCAGGATCGGGACAGGGCGCCACTTT. It yields the protein CASRIGTGRHF. The chain carries TRBV4-3 and TRBJ1-6; 9 bases are shared with TRBD1. CDR1 is LGHNA, CDR2 YSLEER, per germline. This CDR3 comprises 11 residues. Trimming at V came to 6 bases and at J to 18 bases, leaving 6 bases not matched to a gene.

The chain carries TRBV7-8 and TRBJ2-1; TRBD1 matches 7 bases. V dropped 4 bases and J dropped 2; count of bases not matched to a gene: 2. This CDR3 has 14 residues. Germline V gene data show CDR1 as SGHVS and CDR2 as FQNEAQ. In nucleotides, the CDR3 is TGTGCCAGCAGCTCCAGGGGGACCTACAATGAGCAGTTCTTC. Amino acids: CASSSRGTYNEQFF. The whole variable domain, filled in from reference TRBV7-8 and TRBJ2-1, reads GAGVSQSPRYKVAKRGQDVALRCDPISGHVSLFWYQQALGQGPEFLTYFQNEAQLDKSGLPSDRFFAERPEGSVSTLKIQRTQQEDSAVYLCASSSRGTYNEQFFGPGTRLTVL.

There are many counts of this clonotype. This sequence joins TRBV7-2 and TRBJ1-3, with 9 bases that match TRBD1. CDR3 length: 15 amino acids. Germline CDR1 SGHTA, CDR2 FQGNSA. The V and J ends lost 7 bases and 4 bases, in that order; junction bases with no gene match: 8. The CDR3 sequence is CASTLGTGRGNTIYF. CDR3 DNA: TGTGCCAGCACTCTCGGGACAGGGAGAGGAAACACCATATATTTT. Variable domain in full (rest from reference TRBV7-2 and TRBJ1-3): GAGVSQSPSNKVTEKGKDVELRCDPISGHTALYWYRQSLGQGLEFLIYFQGNSAPDKSGLPSDRFSAERTGGSVSTLTIQRTQQEDSAVYLCASTLGTGRGNTIYFGEGSWLTVV.